This TCR beta chain is from a study of blood T cell repertoires in COVID-19. Study information: Sites in the United States, Italy and Spain provided acute and convalescent COVID-19 samples. PBMCs, B-cell-depleted T cells, or T cells were the source of the cDNA or gDNA that made up the material.

The CDR3 is 16 residues long. J was trimmed by 6 bases and V by 2 bases; bases with no gene match: 10. The germline CDR1 and CDR2 sequences are SGHDT and YYEEEE. Each recovered donor of Cohort 3 presented with two negative PCRs, clearance, or symptom resolution. How the authors handled the data: From reference gene primer amplification, estimates of nucleated cell counts were derived. Libraries were prepared by immunoSEQ multiplex PCR; TCRdb keeps only in-frame clonotypes and omits some of them. V and J calls plus clone size are reproduced from that table; the DNA served to infer D and trimming. The sample includes roughly 250,000 clones, approximately 90% of them seen just once. This clone was counted once.

What was sequenced was PBMCs or T cells enriched from blood (not recorded which). The chain links TRBV5-6 to TRBJ1-4, with TRBD1 matching over 7 bases. The source is a woman in her late teens or twenties who had recovered from COVID-19. The CDR3 nucleotides read TGTGCCAGCAGCTTAGAGAGGGGGCGCGGAGATGAAAAACTGTTTTTT. It translates to CASSLERGRGDEKLFF. The entire variable domain, with the rest obtained from reference TRBV5-6 and TRBJ1-4, is as follows: DAGVTQSPTHLIKTRGQQVTLRCSPKSGHDTVSWYQQALGQGPQFIFQYYEEEERQRGNFPDRFSGHQFPNYSSELNVNALLLGDSALYLCASSLERGRGDEKLFFGSGTQLSVL.